Listed below are T cell receptor beta chains from one sample, sequenced in a study of T cell responses to AZD1222 COVID-19 vaccine. The data were produced by immunoSEQ multiplex PCR, yet TCRdb's version contains in-frame clones alone and is incomplete. The sample records under 200,000 clones, around 93% being singletons. The sequences come from peripheral blood, collected on day 0 of AZD1222 vaccination. These receptors all come from an adult in good health. Both conserved end residues are part of each CDR3. A D gene is named only where the DNA matches it firmly. Clone size is given for some rows only: seen once, a few or many times, or a class if the clone is expanded.

v_gene	j_gene	d_gene	abundance	CDR3aa	CDR3nt
TRBV5-1	TRBJ2-7	.	few	CASSLTNYEQYF	TGCGCCAGCAGCTTGACTAACTACGAGCAGTACTTC
TRBV6-5	TRBJ2-7	.	.	CASSIGPVYEQYF	TGTGCCAGCAGTATAGGTCCAGTCTACGAGCAGTACTTC
TRBV27	TRBJ2-7	TRBD1	.	CASAGTESSYEQYF	TGTGCCAGCGCAGGGACAGAGAGCTCCTACGAGCAGTACTTC
TRBV6-4	TRBJ2-1	TRBD1	once	CASSDSRGNEQFF	TGTGCCAGCAGTGACTCCAGGGGGAATGAGCAGTTCTTC
TRBV5-1	TRBJ1-1	.	once	CASSLVGADTEAFF	TGCGCCAGCAGCTTGGTAGGCGCCGACACTGAAGCTTTCTTT
TRBV27	TRBJ2-1	.	.	CASSLLGLTDYNEQFF	TGTGCCAGCAGTTTATTGGGTCTCACGGATTACAATGAGCAGTTCTTC
TRBV6-5	TRBJ2-5	.	once	CASSRNPQETQYF	TGTGCCAGCAGCCGCAATCCACAAGAGACCCAGTACTTC
TRBV28	TRBJ2-7	TRBD2	.	CASRTSGRYYEQYF	TGTGCCAGTAGGACTAGCGGGAGGTACTACGAGCAGTACTTC
TRBV23-1	TRBJ1-5	TRBD1	.	CASTPRDRDGQPQHF	TGCGCCAGCACCCCAAGGGACAGGGATGGTCAGCCCCAGCATTTT
TRBV7-8	TRBJ1-5	.	once	CASSPEYRDRNQPQHF	TGTGCCAGCAGCCCCGAATACAGGGATCGCAATCAGCCCCAGCATTTT
TRBV5-1	TRBJ2-7	.	.	CASTPLLGSNYEQYF	TGCGCCAGCACCCCCCTTTTGGGCAGCAACTACGAGCAGTACTTC
TRBV24-1	TRBJ1-2	TRBD1	.	CATSGTGDNYGYTF	TGTGCCACCAGTGGCACAGGGGATAACTATGGCTACACCTTC
TRBV4-2	TRBJ2-7	.	.	CASSQQGDDEQYF	TGTGCCAGCAGCCAGCAAGGGGACGACGAGCAGTACTTC
TRBV29-1	TRBJ2-3	.	.	CSVATDSTDTQYF	TGCAGCGTTGCTACAGACAGCACAGATACGCAGTATTTT
TRBV30	TRBJ2-6	.	.	CAWKGGGPGANVLTF	TGTGCCTGGAAGGGAGGGGGGCCTGGGGCCAACGTCCTGACTTTC
TRBV14	TRBJ1-2	.	.	CASSQAGHSDGYTF	TGTGCCAGCAGCCAAGCGGGGCATTCTGATGGCTACACCTTC
TRBV2	TRBJ1-1	TRBD1	.	CASRPGQGNTEAFF	TGTGCCAGCCGGCCGGGACAGGGTAACACTGAAGCTTTCTTT
TRBV3-1/TRBV3-2	TRBJ1-2	.	once	CASSHFRGIAPRFGYTF	TGTGCCAGCAGCCATTTCCGGGGAATAGCACCCCGTTTCGGCTACACCTTC
TRBV7-2	TRBJ2-1	TRBD2	.	CASSFGTSGRECNEQFF	TGTGCCAGCAGCTTTGGGACTAGCGGGAGGGAGTGCAATGAGCAGTTCTTC
TRBV24-1	TRBJ1-2	TRBD1	.	CATRDRGDYGYTF	TGTGCCACCAGGGACAGGGGGGACTATGGCTACACCTTC
TRBV6-5	TRBJ2-5	.	.	CASSWPGAETQYF	TGTGCCAGCAGTTGGCCGGGGGCGGAGACCCAGTACTTC
TRBV6-5	TRBJ2-1	.	few	CASGPHGLSTNEQFF	TGTGCCAGCGGACCTCACGGACTGTCGACCAATGAGCAGTTCTTC
TRBV3-1/TRBV3-2	TRBJ2-5	TRBD2	.	CASSPPLWASGNSQETQYF	TGTGCCAGCAGCCCACCGCTCTGGGCTAGCGGGAATAGCCAAGAGACCCAGTACTTC
TRBV5-8	TRBJ1-3	TRBD1	.	CASSLVLGQISWSGNTIYF	TGTGCCAGCAGCTTGGTTTTGGGACAGATCTCCTGGTCGGGAAACACCATATATTTT
TRBV2	TRBJ1-5	.	.	CASSLDTNQPQHF	TGTGCCAGCAGCCTTGACACCAATCAGCCCCAGCATTTT
TRBV28	TRBJ2-5	TRBD2	.	CASSLVSGGRETQYF	TGTGCCAGCAGTTTAGTTAGCGGCGGGAGGGAGACCCAGTACTTC
TRBV28	TRBJ1-5	.	.	CASSLILGGNQPQHF	TGTGCCAGCAGTTTGATTTTAGGAGGGAATCAGCCCCAGCATTTT
TRBV6-5	TRBJ2-7	.	.	CASSYSGETRFHEQYF	TGTGCCAGCAGTTACTCGGGGGAAACCCGGTTCCACGAGCAGTACTTC
TRBV6-6	TRBJ1-2	TRBD1	.	CASSYNRGGGYGYTF	TGTGCCAGCAGTTACAACAGGGGCGGGGGCTATGGCTACACCTTC
TRBV7-2	TRBJ2-1	TRBD2	.	CASSSLRRGLDNEQFF	TGTGCCAGCAGCTCGCTACGACGTGGACTAGATAATGAGCAGTTCTTC
TRBV5-1	TRBJ2-3	.	.	CASSATDTQYF	TGCGCCAGCAGCGCCACAGATACGCAGTATTTT
TRBV24-1	TRBJ1-1	TRBD1	.	CATSDSVGQGANTEAFF	TGTGCCACCAGTGATTCAGTGGGCCAGGGGGCGAACACTGAAGCTTTCTTT
TRBV11-3	TRBJ1-2	TRBD1	once	CASSTPTGTGYTF	TGTGCCAGCAGCACTCCGACAGGGACTGGCTACACCTTC
TRBV2	TRBJ2-7	TRBD1	.	CASIQGVSYEQYF	TGTGCCAGCATCCAGGGGGTATCCTACGAGCAGTACTTC
TRBV7-2	TRBJ2-1	.	.	CASRDRADEQFF	TGTGCCAGCAGGGATAGAGCAGATGAGCAGTTCTTC
TRBV20-1	TRBJ2-3	.	.	CSARVTDTQYF	TGCAGTGCTAGGGTTACAGATACGCAGTATTTT
TRBV10-3	TRBJ1-4	.	.	CAISDMLANEKLFF	TGTGCCATCAGTGACATGCTTGCTAATGAAAAACTGTTTTTT
TRBV19	TRBJ1-5	.	.	CASSHQVLPPHF	TGTGCCAGTAGTCACCAAGTTTTACCTCCACATTTT
TRBV4-2	TRBJ2-7	TRBD1	.	CASSQSGTGLSEQYF	TGTGCCAGCAGCCAATCGGGGACAGGTCTCTCCGAGCAGTACTTC
TRBV12-5	TRBJ2-7	TRBD1	.	CASGLAGTGGAEQYF	TGTGCTAGTGGTTTGGCCGGGACAGGGGGTGCCGAGCAGTACTTC
TRBV7-9	TRBJ2-3	TRBD2	.	CASSSTSGRATDTQYF	TGTGCCAGCAGCTCTACTAGCGGGAGGGCCACAGATACGCAGTATTTT
TRBV28	TRBJ2-1	.	.	CASSLIGSGESSYNEQFF	TGTGCCAGCAGTTTAATCGGTTCGGGGGAGAGCTCCTACAATGAGCAGTTCTTC
TRBV10-1	TRBJ2-1	.	.	CASSESSGGIVDEQFF	TGCGCCAGCAGTGAGTCGAGTGGGGGTATTGTCGATGAGCAGTTCTTC
TRBV2	TRBJ2-4	TRBD1	.	CASTNRGAKNIQYF	TGTGCCAGCACGAACAGGGGAGCCAAAAACATTCAGTACTTC
TRBV30	TRBJ2-3	TRBD1	.	CAWSVRGRDTQYF	TGTGCCTGGAGTGTAAGGGGGCGGGATACGCAGTATTTT
TRBV28	TRBJ2-7	TRBD1	once	CASSWAGGSDEQYF	TGTGCCAGCAGTTGGGCAGGGGGTAGCGACGAGCAGTACTTC
TRBV28	TRBJ2-7	.	.	CASSYDQGFLREQYF	TGTGCCAGCAGTTATGATCAGGGATTTCTTCGCGAGCAGTACTTC
TRBV4-3	TRBJ2-1	.	.	CASSQRNEQFF	TGCGCCAGCAGCCAACGTAATGAGCAGTTCTTC
TRBV5-1	TRBJ2-7	TRBD1	.	CASSSRYTTGYEQYF	TGCGCCAGCAGCTCCCGATACACGACAGGGTACGAGCAGTACTTC
TRBV3-1/TRBV3-2	TRBJ1-6	TRBD1	.	CASSQGGTVSSPLHF	TGTGCCAGCAGCCAAGGGGGGACAGTTAGTTCACCCCTCCACTTT
TRBV18	TRBJ2-6	.	.	CASSPLSGANVLTF	TGTGCCAGCTCACCCCTCTCTGGGGCCAACGTCCTGACTTTC
TRBV7-9	TRBJ2-7	.	.	CASSLVYGYPSEQYF	TGTGCCAGCAGCTTAGTTTACGGATACCCTAGCGAGCAGTACTTC
TRBV12-3/TRBV12-4	TRBJ2-7	.	few	CASSYYEQYF	TGTGCCAGCAGTTATTACGAGCAGTACTTC
TRBV30	TRBJ1-2	.	.	CAWSVLGDHYGYTF	TGTGCCTGGAGTGTACTAGGGGACCACTATGGCTACACCTTC
TRBV28	TRBJ1-2	TRBD1	.	CASSRTGGIYGYTF	TGTGCCAGCAGCAGGACAGGGGGGATCTATGGCTACACCTTC